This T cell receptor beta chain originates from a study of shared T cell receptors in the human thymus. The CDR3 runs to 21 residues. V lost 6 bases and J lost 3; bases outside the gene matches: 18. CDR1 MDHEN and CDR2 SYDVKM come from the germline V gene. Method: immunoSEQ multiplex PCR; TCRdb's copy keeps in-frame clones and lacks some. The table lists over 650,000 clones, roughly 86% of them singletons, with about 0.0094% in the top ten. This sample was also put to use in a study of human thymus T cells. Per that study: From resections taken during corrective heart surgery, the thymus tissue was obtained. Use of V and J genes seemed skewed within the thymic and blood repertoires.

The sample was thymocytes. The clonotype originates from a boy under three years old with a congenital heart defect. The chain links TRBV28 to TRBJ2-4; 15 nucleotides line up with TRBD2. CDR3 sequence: CASRTPKSGLAGGPHKNIQYF. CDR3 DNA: TGTGCCAGCAGAACCCCTAAATCGGGACTAGCGGGGGGACCTCACAAAAACATTCAGTACTTC.